This T cell receptor beta chain was recovered during a study of T cells in localized non-small cell lung cancer. Data came from immunoSEQ multiplex PCR; TCRdb stores just in-frame clones and leaves some out. In the table there are tens of thousands of clones, more than 75% of which are singletons. Trimming took 5 bases from V and 1 from J; bases not matched to a gene: 3. The CDR3 has 15 amino acids. Germline CDR1 reads MNHEY; CDR2 reads SVGAGI. This sequence was found in a woman aged 40-70 years with stage II squamous cell lung carcinoma. The chain employs TRBV6-5 and TRBJ2-3; TRBD1 agrees at 10 bases. The specimen was PBMCs, collected before any cancer treatment. The CDR3 DNA sequence: TGTGCCAGCAGTCGACAGGGGGCGCGCACAGATACGCAGTATTTT. Translating it yields CASSRQGARTDTQYF.